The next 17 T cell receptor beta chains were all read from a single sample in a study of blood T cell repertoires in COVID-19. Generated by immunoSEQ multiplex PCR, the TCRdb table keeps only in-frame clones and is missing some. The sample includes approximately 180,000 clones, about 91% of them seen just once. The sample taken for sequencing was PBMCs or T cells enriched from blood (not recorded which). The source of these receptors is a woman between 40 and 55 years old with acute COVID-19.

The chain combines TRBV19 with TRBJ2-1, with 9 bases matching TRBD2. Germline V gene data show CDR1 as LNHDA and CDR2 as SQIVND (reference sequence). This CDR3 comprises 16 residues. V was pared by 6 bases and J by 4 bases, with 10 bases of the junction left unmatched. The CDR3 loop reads CASRPHGLAGYNEQFF. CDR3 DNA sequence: TGTGCCAGTAGACCCCACGGGCTAGCGGGATACAATGAGCAGTTCTTC.

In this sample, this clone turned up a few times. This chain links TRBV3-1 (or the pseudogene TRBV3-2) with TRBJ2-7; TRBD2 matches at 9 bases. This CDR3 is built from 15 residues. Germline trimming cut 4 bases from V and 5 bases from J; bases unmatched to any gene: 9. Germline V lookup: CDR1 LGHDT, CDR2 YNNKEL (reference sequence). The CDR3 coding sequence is TGTGCCAGCAGCCTAGGAGGCGGGAGGGCGGACGAGCAGTACTTC. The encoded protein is CASSLGGGRADEQYF.

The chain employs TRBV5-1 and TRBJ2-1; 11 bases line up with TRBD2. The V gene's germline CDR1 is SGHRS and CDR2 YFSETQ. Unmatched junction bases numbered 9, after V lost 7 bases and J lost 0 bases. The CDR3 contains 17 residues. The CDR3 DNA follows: TGCGCCAGCCATTCCGGGACTAGCGGACTCTCCTACAATGAGCAGTTCTTC. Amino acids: CASHSGTSGLSYNEQFF. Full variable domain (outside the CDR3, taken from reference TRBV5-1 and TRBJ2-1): KAGVTQTPRYLIKTRGQQVTLSCSPISGHRSVSWYQQTPGQGLQFLFEYFSETQRNKGNFPGRFSGRQFSNSRSEMNVSTLELGDSALYLCASHSGTSGLSYNEQFFGPGTRLTVL.

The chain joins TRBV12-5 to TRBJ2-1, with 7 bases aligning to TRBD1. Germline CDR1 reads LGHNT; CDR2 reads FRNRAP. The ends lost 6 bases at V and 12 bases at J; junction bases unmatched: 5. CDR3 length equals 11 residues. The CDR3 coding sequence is TGTGCTAGTGGCAATAACAGGGGGCAGTTCTTC. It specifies CASGNNRGQFF.

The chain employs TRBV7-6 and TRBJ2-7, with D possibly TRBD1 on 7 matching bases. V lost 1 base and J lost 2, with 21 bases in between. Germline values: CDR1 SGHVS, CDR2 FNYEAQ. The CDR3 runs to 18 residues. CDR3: CASSLEFRGALPPYEQYF. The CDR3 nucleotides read TGTGCCAGCAGCTTAGAGTTCAGGGGGGCCCTCCCTCCCTACGAGCAGTACTTC.

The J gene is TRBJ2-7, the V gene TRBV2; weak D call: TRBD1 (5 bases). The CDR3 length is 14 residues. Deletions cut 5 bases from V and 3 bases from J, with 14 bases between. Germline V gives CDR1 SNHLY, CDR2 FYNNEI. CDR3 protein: CASSLGKGIYEQYF. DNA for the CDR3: TGTGCCAGCAGTTTGGGTAAGGGGATCTACGAGCAGTACTTC. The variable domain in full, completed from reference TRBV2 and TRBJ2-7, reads EPEVTQTPSHQVTQMGQEVILRCVPISNHLYFYWYRQILGQKVEFLVSFYNNEISEKSEIFDDQFSVERPDGSNFTLKIRSTKLEDSAMYFCASSLGKGIYEQYFGPGTRLTVT.

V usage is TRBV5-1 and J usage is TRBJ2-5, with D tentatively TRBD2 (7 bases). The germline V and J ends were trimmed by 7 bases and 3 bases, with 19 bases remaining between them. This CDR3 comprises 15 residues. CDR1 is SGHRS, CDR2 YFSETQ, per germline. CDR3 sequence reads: CASARGAGAEETQYF. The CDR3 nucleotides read TGCGCCAGCGCACGAGGTGCGGGGGCCGAAGAGACCCAGTACTTC.

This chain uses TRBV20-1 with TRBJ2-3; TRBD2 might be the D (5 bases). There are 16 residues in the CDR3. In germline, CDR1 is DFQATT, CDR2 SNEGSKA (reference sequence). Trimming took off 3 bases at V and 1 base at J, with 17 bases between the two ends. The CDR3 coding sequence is TGCAGTGCTAGTTCCCCCGGTGTGAGGGGCACAGATACGCAGTATTTT. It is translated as CSASSPGVRGTDTQYF.

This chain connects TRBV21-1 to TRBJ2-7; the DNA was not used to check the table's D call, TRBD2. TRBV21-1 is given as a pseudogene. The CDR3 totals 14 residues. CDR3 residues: CASSRGGRGYEQYF. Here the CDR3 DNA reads TGTGCCAGCAGCAGGGGGGGGCGAGGCTACGAGCAGTACTTC.

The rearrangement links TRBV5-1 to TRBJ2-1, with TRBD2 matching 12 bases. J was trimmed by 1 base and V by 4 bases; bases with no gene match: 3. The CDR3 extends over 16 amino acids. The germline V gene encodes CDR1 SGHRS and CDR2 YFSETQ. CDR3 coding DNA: TGCGCCAGCAGCCCAACTAGCGGGGGGTCCTACAATGAGCAGTTCTTC. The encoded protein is CASSPTSGGSYNEQFF.

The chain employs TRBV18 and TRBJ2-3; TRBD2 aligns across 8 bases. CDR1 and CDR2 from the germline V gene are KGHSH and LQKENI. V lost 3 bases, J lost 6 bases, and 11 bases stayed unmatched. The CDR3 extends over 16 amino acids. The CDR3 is CASSPSGTGGSDTQYF. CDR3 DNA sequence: TGTGCCAGCTCACCTAGCGGGACTGGAGGCTCCGATACGCAGTATTTT.

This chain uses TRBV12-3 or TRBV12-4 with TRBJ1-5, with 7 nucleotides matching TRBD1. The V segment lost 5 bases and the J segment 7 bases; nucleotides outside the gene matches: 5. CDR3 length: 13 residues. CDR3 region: CASSTQQGQPQHF. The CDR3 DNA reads TGTGCCAGCAGTACCCAACAGGGGCAGCCCCAGCATTTT.

The CDR3 is CASSIIWGSRNTEAFF. CDR3 coding DNA: TGTGCCAGTAGTATAATCTGGGGCAGCCGTAACACTGAAGCTTTCTTT. This chain connects TRBV19 to TRBJ1-1; maybe TRBD1 (5 bases). The CDR3 covers 16 residues. Germline V CDR1 and CDR2: LNHDA, SQIVND (reference sequence). The V end was cut by 2 bases, the J end by 2 bases, with 15 bases between.

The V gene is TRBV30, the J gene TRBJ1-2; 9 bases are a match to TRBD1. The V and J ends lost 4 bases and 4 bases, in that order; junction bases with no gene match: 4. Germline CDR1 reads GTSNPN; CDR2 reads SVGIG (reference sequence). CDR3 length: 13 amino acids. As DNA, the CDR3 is TGTGCCTGGAACCCGACAGGGGGCTATGGCTACACCTTC. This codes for CAWNPTGGYGYTF. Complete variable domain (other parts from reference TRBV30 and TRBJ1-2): SQTIHQWPATLVQPVGSPLSLECTVEGTSNPNLYWYRQAAGRGLQLLFYSVGIGQISSEVPQNLSASRPQDRQFILSSKKLLLSDSGFYLCAWNPTGGYGYTFGSGTRLTVV.

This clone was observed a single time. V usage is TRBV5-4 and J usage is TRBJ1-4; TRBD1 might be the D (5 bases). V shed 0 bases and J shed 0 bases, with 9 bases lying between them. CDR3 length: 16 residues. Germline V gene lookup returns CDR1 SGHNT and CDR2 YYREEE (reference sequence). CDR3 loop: CASSLDRPTTNEKLFF. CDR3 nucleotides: TGTGCCAGCAGCTTGGACAGGCCTACAACTAATGAAAAACTGTTTTTT.

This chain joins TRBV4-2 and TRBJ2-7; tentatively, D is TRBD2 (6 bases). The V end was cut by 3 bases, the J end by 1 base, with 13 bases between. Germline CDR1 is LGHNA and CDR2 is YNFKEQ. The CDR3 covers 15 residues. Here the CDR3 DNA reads TGTGCCAGCAGCCAGTTAGCGGTGTTATCCTACGAGCAGTACTTC. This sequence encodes CASSQLAVLSYEQYF.

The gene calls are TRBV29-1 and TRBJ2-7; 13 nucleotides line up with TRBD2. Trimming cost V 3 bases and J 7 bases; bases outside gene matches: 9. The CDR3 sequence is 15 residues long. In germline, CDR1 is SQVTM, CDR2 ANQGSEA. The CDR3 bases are TGCAGCGTTGAGCTGGGACTAGCGGGATCGAGGGAGCAGTACTTC. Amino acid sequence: CSVELGLAGSREQYF.